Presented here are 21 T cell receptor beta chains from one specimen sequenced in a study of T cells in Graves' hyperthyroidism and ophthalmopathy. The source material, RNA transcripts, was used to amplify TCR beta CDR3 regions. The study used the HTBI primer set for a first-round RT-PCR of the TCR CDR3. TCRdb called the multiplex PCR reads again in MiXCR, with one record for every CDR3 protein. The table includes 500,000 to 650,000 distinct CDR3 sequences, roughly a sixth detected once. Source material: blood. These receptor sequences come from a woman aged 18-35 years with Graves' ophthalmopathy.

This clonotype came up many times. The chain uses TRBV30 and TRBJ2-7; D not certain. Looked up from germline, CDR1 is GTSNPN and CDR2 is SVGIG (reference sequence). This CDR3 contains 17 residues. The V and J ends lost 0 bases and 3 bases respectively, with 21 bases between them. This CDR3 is CAWSVQIPYDQVYEQYF. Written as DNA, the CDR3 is TGTGCCTGGAGTGTACAAATCCCCTACGACCAGGTCTACGAGCAGTACTTC.

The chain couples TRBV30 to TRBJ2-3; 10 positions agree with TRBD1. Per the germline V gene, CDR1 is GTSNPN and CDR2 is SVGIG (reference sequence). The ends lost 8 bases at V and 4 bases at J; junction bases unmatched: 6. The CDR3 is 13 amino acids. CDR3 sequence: CATGTGVADTQYF. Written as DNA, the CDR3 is TGTGCCACAGGGACAGGGGTGGCAGATACGCAGTATTTT.

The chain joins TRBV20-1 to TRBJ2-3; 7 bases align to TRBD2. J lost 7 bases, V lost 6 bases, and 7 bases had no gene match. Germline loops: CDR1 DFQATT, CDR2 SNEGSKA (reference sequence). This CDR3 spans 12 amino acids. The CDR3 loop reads CSATGGFNTQYF. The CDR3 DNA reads TGCAGTGCAACGGGAGGATTTAATACGCAGTATTTT.

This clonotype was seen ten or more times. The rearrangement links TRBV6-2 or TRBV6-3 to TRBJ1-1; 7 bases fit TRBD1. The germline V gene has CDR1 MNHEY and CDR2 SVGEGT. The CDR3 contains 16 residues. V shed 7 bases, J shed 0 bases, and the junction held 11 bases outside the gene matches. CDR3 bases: TGTGCCAGCACCTACAGGGACAGCTTCATGAACACTGAAGCTTTCTTT. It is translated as CASTYRDSFMNTEAFF.

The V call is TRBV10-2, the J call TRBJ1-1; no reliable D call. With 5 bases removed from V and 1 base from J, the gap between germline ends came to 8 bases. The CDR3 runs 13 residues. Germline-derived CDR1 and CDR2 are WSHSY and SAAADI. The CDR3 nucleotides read TGCGCCAGCAGTAAATTGCAGAACACTGAAGCTTTCTTT. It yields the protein CASSKLQNTEAFF.

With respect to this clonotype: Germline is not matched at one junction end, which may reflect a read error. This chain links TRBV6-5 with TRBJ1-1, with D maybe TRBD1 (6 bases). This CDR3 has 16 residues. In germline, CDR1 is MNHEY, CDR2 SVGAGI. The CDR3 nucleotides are TGTGCCAGCAGTACTAGAACCGGGACACGGAACACTGAAGCTTCCTTT. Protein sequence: CASSTRTGTRNTEASF.

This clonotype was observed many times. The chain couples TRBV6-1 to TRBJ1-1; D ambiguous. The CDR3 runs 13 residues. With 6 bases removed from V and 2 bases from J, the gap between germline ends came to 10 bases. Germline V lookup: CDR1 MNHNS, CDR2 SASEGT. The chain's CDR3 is CASSTVSNTEAFF. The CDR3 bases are TGTGCCAGCAGCACCGTTAGTAACACTGAAGCTTTCTTT.

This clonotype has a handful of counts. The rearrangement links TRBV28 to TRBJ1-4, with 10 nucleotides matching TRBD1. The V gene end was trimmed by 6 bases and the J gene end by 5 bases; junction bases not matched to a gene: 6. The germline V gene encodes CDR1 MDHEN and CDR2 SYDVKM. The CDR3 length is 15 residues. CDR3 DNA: TGTGCCAGCAGCCGGGGGGGACAGGGGAATGAAAAACTGTTTTTT. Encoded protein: CASSRGGQGNEKLFF. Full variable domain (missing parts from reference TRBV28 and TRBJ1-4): DVKVTQSSRYLVKRTGEKVFLECVQDMDHENMFWYRQDPGLGLRLIYFSYDVKMKEKGDIPEGYSVSREKKERFSLILESASTNQTSMYLCASSRGGQGNEKLFFGSGTQLSVL.

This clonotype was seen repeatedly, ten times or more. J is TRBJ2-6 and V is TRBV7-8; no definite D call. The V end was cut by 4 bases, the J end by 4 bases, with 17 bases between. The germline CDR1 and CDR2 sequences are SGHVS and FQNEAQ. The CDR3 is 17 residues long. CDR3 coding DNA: TGTGCCAGCAGCTCGAGCCAGCTGGGGTCCGGGGCCAACGTCCTGACTTTC. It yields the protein CASSSSQLGSGANVLTF.

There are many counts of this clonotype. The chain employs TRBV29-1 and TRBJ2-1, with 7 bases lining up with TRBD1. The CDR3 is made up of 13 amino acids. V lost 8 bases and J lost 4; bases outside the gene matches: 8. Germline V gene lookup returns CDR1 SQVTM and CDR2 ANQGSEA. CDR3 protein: CSLNRDSYNEQFF. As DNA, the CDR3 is TGCAGCCTTAACCGGGACAGTTACAATGAGCAGTTCTTC.

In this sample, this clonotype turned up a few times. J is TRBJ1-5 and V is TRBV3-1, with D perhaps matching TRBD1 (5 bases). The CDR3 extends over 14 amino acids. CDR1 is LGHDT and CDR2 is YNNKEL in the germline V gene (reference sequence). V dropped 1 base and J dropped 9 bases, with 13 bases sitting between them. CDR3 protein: CASSQGREMLPQHF. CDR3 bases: TGTGCCAGCAGCCAAGGCAGGGAGATGTTGCCCCAGCATTTT. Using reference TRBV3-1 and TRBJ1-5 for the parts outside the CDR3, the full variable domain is DTAVSQTPKYLVTQMGNDKSIKCEQNLGHDTMYWYKQDSKKFLKIMFSYNNKELIINETVPNRFSPKSPDKAHLNLHINSLELGDSAVYFCASSQGREMLPQHFGDGTRLSIL.

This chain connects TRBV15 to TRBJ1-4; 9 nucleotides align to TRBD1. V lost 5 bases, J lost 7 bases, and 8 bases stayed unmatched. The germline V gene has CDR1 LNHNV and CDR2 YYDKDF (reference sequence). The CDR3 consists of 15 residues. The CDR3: CATSQMTGGREKLFF. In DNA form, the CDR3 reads TGTGCCACCAGCCAGATGACAGGGGGGCGTGAAAAACTGTTTTTT.

This CDR3 is CASSYGAGLAGELFF. In DNA form, the CDR3 reads TGTGCCAGCAGTTACGGGGCAGGGTTAGCCGGGGAGCTGTTTTTT. The J gene is TRBJ2-2, the V gene TRBV6-5; maybe TRBD1 (5 bases). The V and J ends lost 2 bases and 6 bases respectively, with 13 bases between them. The germline V gene encodes CDR1 MNHEY and CDR2 SVGAGI. The CDR3 is 15 residues long.

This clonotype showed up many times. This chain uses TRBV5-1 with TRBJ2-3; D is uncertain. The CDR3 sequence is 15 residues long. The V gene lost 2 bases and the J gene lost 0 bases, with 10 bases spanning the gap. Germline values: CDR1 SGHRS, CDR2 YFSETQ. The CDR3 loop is CASSFSGVSTDTQYF. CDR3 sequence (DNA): TGCGCCAGCAGCTTTTCTGGAGTCAGCACAGATACGCAGTATTTT.

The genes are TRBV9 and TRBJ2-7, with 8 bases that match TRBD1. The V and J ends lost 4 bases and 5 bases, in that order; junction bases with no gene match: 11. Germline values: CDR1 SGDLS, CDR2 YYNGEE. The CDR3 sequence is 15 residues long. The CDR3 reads CASSPGQGFAHEQYF. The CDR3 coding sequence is TGTGCCAGCAGCCCAGGACAGGGCTTTGCCCACGAGCAGTACTTC.

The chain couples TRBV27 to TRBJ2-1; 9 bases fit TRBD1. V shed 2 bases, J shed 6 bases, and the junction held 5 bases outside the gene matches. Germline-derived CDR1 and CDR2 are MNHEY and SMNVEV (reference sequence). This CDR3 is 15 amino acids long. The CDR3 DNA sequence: TGTGCCAGCAGTTTAAGGGGGACAGGGTTCAATGAGCAGTTCTTC. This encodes CASSLRGTGFNEQFF.

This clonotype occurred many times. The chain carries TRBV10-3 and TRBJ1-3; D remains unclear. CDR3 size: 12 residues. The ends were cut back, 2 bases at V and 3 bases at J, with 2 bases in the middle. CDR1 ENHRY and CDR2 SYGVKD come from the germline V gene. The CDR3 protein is CAISENGNTIYF. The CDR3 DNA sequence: TGTGCCATCAGTGAGAATGGAAACACCATATATTTT.

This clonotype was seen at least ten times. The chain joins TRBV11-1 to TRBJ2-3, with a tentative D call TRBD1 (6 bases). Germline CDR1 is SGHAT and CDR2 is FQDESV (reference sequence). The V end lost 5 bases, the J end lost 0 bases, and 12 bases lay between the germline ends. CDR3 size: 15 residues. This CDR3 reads CASSPGTGSTDTQYF. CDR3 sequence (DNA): TGTGCCAGCAGCCCCGGCACAGGGAGCACAGATACGCAGTATTTT. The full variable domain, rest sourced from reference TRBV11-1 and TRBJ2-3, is EAEVAQSPRYKITEKSQAVAFWCDPISGHATLYWYRQILGQGPELLVQFQDESVVDDSQLPKDRFSAERLKGVDSTLKIQPAELGDSAMYLCASSPGTGSTDTQYFGPGTRLTVL.

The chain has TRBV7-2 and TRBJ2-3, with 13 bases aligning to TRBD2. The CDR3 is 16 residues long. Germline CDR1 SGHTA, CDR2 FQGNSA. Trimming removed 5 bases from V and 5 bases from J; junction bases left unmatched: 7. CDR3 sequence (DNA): TGTGCCAGCAGCCCCCGACTAGCGGGAGGTCTAGATACGCAGTATTTT. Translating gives CASSPRLAGGLDTQYF.

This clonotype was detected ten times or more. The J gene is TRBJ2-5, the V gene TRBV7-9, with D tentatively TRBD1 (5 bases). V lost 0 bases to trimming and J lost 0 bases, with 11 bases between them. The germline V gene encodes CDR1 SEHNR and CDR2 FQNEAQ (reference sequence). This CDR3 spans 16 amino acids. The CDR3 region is CASSLAGTGHQETQYF. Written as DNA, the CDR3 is TGTGCCAGCAGCTTAGCGGGAACAGGCCACCAAGAGACCCAGTACTTC.

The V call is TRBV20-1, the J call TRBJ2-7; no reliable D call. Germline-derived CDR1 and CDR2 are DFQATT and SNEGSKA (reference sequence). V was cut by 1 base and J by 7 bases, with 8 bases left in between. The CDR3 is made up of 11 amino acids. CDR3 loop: CSARGVPEQYF. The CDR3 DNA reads TGCAGTGCTAGAGGGGTACCGGAGCAGTACTTC.